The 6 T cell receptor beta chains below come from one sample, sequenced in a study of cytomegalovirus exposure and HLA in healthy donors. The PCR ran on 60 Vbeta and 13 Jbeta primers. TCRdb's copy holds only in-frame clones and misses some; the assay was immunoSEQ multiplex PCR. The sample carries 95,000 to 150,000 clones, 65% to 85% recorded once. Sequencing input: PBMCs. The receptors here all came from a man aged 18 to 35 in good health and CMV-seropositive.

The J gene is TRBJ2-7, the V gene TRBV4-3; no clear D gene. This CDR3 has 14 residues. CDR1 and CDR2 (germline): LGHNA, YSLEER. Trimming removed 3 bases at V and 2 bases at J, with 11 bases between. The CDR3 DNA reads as TGCGCCAGCAGCCAGGAACTGCGGCCCTACGAGCAGTACTTC. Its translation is CASSQELRPYEQYF.

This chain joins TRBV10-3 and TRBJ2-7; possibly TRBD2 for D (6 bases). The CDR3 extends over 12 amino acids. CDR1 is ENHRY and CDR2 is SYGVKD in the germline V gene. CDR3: CAISSSGVGLVV. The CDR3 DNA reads TGTGCCATCAGTTCGTCGGGGGTAGGTTTGGTGGTC.

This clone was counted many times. CDR3 amino acids: CASSEWVVSGRGIQYF. In nucleotides, the CDR3 is TGTGCCAGCAGTGAATGGGTAGTTTCCGGTAGAGGCATTCAGTACTTC. V is TRBV2 and J is TRBJ2-4; D unresolved. This CDR3 has 16 residues. CDR1 is SNHLY, CDR2 FYNNEI, per germline. Trimming removed 2 bases at V and 9 bases at J, with 20 bases between.

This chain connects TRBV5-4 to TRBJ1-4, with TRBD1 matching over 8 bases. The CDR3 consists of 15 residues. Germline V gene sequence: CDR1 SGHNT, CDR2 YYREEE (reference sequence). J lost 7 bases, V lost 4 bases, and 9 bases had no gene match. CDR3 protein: CASSTPGTGTEKLFF. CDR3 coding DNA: TGTGCCAGCAGCACCCCTGGGACAGGCACTGAAAAACTGTTTTTT.

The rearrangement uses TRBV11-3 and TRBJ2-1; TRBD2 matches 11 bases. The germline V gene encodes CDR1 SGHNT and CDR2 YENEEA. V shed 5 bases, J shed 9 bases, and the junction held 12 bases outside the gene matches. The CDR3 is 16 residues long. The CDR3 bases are TGTGCCAGCAGCCAATCTCTAGCGGGAGGTGGCGGTGAGCAGTTCTTC. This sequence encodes CASSQSLAGGGGEQFF.

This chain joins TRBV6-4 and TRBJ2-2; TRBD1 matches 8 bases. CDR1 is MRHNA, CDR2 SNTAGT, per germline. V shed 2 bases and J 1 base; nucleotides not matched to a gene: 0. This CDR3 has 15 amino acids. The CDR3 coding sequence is TGTGCCAGCAGTGACGGGACAGGGAACACCGGGGAGCTGTTTTTT. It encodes CASSDGTGNTGELFF.